What follows are 9 T cell receptor beta chains derived from one specimen sequenced in a study of cytomegalovirus exposure and HLA in healthy donors. Repertoires were generated with immunoSEQ multiplex PCR, while TCRdb's copy carries only in-frame clones and drops some. The data show about 120,000 clones, with about 82% seen just once and about 5.3% held by the top ten. Sequenced: PBMCs. The receptors stem from a man aged 18-30 years in good health and CMV-seronegative.

V usage is TRBV4-1 and J usage is TRBJ2-1; TRBD2 matches 14 bases. Trimming cost V 7 bases and J 7 bases; bases outside gene matches: 9. This CDR3 has 16 residues. Germline V gene data show CDR1 as MGHRA and CDR2 as YSYEKL. The CDR3: CASTRLAGGGRNEQFF. The CDR3 DNA sequence: TGCGCCAGCACTCGACTAGCGGGGGGGGGAAGGAATGAGCAGTTCTTC.

The V and J genes are TRBV7-9 and TRBJ2-7; TRBD2 matches at 11 bases. Germline-derived CDR1 and CDR2 are SEHNR and FQNEAQ (reference sequence). The CDR3 extends over 15 amino acids. Trimming at V came to 5 bases and at J to 3 bases, leaving 6 bases not matched to a gene. DNA of the CDR3: TGTGCCAGCAGCCCAGGGACTAGCGGAGTCTACGAGCAGTACTTC. Its protein is CASSPGTSGVYEQYF.

The chain combines TRBV4-2 with TRBJ2-1; TRBD1 matches 8 bases. The V segment lost 1 base and the J segment 4 bases; nucleotides outside the gene matches: 6. The CDR3 has 16 residues. The germline gives CDR1 LGHNA, CDR2 YNFKEQ. The CDR3: CASSQGQGTPYNEQFF. The CDR3 DNA reads as TGTGCCAGCAGCCAAGGACAGGGGACTCCTTACAATGAGCAGTTCTTC.

This rearrangement joins TRBV28 to TRBJ2-7, with D possibly being TRBD1 (6 bases). Germline CDR1 and CDR2: MDHEN and SYDVKM. There are 13 residues in the CDR3. V lost 7 bases, J lost 1 base, and 11 bases lay in between. The CDR3 nucleotides read TGTGCCAGCACGGAGCAGGGGTCCTACGAGCAGTACTTC. It specifies CASTEQGSYEQYF.

V usage is TRBV7-9 and J usage is TRBJ2-7; D gene ambiguous. Germline values: CDR1 SEHNR, CDR2 FQNEAQ (reference sequence). CDR3 length equals 14 residues. Deletions cut 2 bases from V and 2 bases from J, with 10 bases between. The CDR3 DNA sequence: TGTGCCAGCAGCTTAAGCGTCAGAGCCTACGAGCAGTACTTC. It codes for CASSLSVRAYEQYF.

The chain carries TRBV6-1 and TRBJ1-2; D remains ambiguous. V was pared by 1 base and J by 0 bases, with 15 bases between. The germline V gene encodes CDR1 MNHNS and CDR2 SASEGT. The CDR3 has 17 residues. The CDR3 DNA sequence: TGTGCCAGCAGTGAAGACCCCTTGGCCGGGGCTAACTATGGCTACACCTTC. Translating gives CASSEDPLAGANYGYTF.

The genes are TRBV28 and TRBJ2-3; TRBD1 might be the D (6 bases). V lost 5 bases and J lost 3, with 9 bases in between. Germline V gives CDR1 MDHEN, CDR2 SYDVKM. This CDR3 region has 13 residues. CDR3 DNA: TGTGCCAGCAGTCCCAGGGGTACAGATACGCAGTATTTT. Its translation: CASSPRGTDTQYF.

The J gene is TRBJ1-2, the V gene TRBV30; TRBD1 agrees at 8 bases. Germline values: CDR1 GTSNPN, CDR2 SVGIG (reference sequence). Germline trimming cut 3 bases from V and 2 bases from J; bases unmatched to any gene: 8. This CDR3 is 15 amino acids long. DNA of the CDR3: TGTGCCTGGAGCAGACAGGGGAGGGGGAACTATGGCTACACCTTC. It encodes CAWSRQGRGNYGYTF.

This rearrangement joins TRBV14 to TRBJ2-7; D remains unclear. The CDR3 spans 13 residues. Trimming removed 2 bases at V and 6 bases at J, with 11 bases between. Germline CDR1 is SGHDN and CDR2 is FVKESK. Here the CDR3 DNA reads TGTGCCAGCAGCCAACTGCGTCTCGGCGAGCAGTACTTC. It codes for CASSQLRLGEQYF.